This T cell receptor beta chain was sequenced during a study of T-cell memory formation after mild COVID-19. This CDR3 comprises 17 residues. Trimming cost V 5 bases and J 5 bases, with 23 bases left between them. TCRdb called the 5' RACE reads again in MiXCR, with one record for every CDR3 protein. The data show approximately 410,000 distinct CDR3 sequences, around a quarter seen once. This clonotype was detected a few times. This receptor was taken from an adult woman who had mild COVID-19 (a few samples of this study predate the infection). Cell type and time point are not known. Input material: PBMCs or a T cell subset sorted from them (not recorded which). The chain links TRBV12-3 or TRBV12-4 to TRBJ2-3, with D perhaps matching TRBD1 or TRBD2 (5 bases each). Here the CDR3 DNA reads TGTGCCAGCAGTGCCGGAAGGGGACGGTCCCCCCAAGATACGCAGTATTTT. Amino acid sequence: CASSAGRGRSPQDTQYF.